These 19 T cell receptor beta chains were all obtained from the same sample, sequenced in a study of blood T cells in healthy people across ages (dated by TCRdb to between 2014 and 2017). Library generation was performed with 5' RACE. Sequenced on an Illumina HiSeq 2500. A second PCR of about 6 to 12 cycles was run with a J-beta primer mix and a sample-barcoded 5' primer. TCRdb reran the public reads through fastp at Q25 and MiXCR, keeping productive beta chains. Rows with a matching CDR3 protein are joined into one entry that keeps the most common DNA and genes. In this sample the table shows approximately 940,000 distinct CDR3 sequences, roughly 52% of which occur a single time. Around 15% of the sample is in the top ten clones. Input material: blood. The source of these receptors is a man aged 25-40 years in good health.

The chain recombines TRBV5-1 with TRBJ2-3; D is tentatively TRBD1 or TRBD2 (5 bases each). Germline V gene data show CDR1 as SGHRS and CDR2 as YFSETQ. Trimming stripped 4 bases from V and 2 bases from J, with 11 bases between. CDR3 size: 14 residues. Here the CDR3 reads CASSVGTNTDTQYF. CDR3 nucleotide sequence: TGCGCCAGCAGCGTGGGGACCAACACAGATACGCAGTATTTT.

This clonotype was detected only a few times. The V gene is TRBV5-1, the J gene TRBJ2-7, with 11 bases lining up with TRBD1. The CDR3 has 16 amino acids. CDR1 SGHRS and CDR2 YFSETQ come from the germline V gene. V lost 4 bases to trimming and J lost 3 bases; unmatched junction nucleotides: 9. The chain's CDR3 is CASSAGQGVVIYEQYF. The CDR3 DNA reads TGCGCCAGCAGCGCGGGACAGGGGGTTGTAATCTACGAGCAGTACTTC.

In this sample, this clonotype turned up a few times. V usage is TRBV2 and J usage is TRBJ2-1, with TRBD2 identical over 10 bases. With V trimmed by 7 bases and J by 5 bases, 8 bases remained unmatched. Germline CDR1 and CDR2: SNHLY and FYNNEI. The length of the CDR3 is 15 residues. The CDR3 DNA reads TGTGCCAGCACTCTACAGCGGGGGGGGCACAATGAGCAGTTCTTC. This translates into CASTLQRGGHNEQFF.

The rearrangement links TRBV29-1 to TRBJ2-1, with TRBD1 as a possible D gene (6 bases). The V gene lost 4 bases and the J gene lost 9 bases, with 16 bases spanning the gap. Germline-derived CDR1 and CDR2 are SQVTM and ANQGSEA. CDR3 length: 13 amino acids. The CDR3 coding sequence is TGCAGCGTTGGGGTTTCGGGACAAGCTGAGCAGTTCTTC. Protein: CSVGVSGQAEQFF.

The chain couples TRBV21-1 to TRBJ2-3; the table's D call, TRBD1, has no DNA check behind it. TRBV21-1 is designated a pseudogene. The CDR3 is 16 amino acids. CDR3 loop: CASSKGAEHGRDTQYF. The CDR3 region has the DNA TGTGCCAGCAGCAAAGGGGCGGAGCACGGGCGAGATACGCAGTATTTT.

This clonotype was seen a handful of times. This chain uses TRBV7-2 with TRBJ2-5, with D perhaps TRBD2 (5 bases). In germline, CDR1 is SGHTA, CDR2 FQGNSA. The CDR3 loop spans 16 amino acids. V shed 7 bases and J shed 1 base, with 19 bases lying between them. In nucleotides, the CDR3 is TGTGCCAGCACCCGAGCTAGCACAGCGACCCAAGAGACCCAGTACTTC. Translating gives CASTRASTATQETQYF.

This chain uses TRBV30 with TRBJ2-1, with TRBD1 as a possible D gene (8 bases). CDR1 GTSNPN and CDR2 SVGIG come from the germline V gene (reference sequence). V lost 4 bases, J lost 4 bases, and 14 bases lay in between. The CDR3 extends over 14 amino acids. The CDR3 loop reads CAWNRGGIYNEQFF. The CDR3 coding sequence is TGTGCCTGGAACAGGGGGGGGATATACAATGAGCAGTTCTTC.

This chain connects TRBV6-2 or TRBV6-3 to TRBJ2-7; 9 bases map to TRBD2. Trimming took 7 bases from V and 2 from J; bases not matched to a gene: 9. The germline gives CDR1 MNHEY, CDR2 SVGEGT. This CDR3 is 15 amino acids long. This CDR3 is CASNLAGQRAYEQYF. CDR3 bases: TGTGCCAGCAATCTAGCGGGACAGCGCGCCTACGAGCAGTACTTC.

Worth noting for this clonotype: A single base separates this from a much larger clone, so it may be a read error. This chain uses TRBV29-1 with TRBJ1-2, with 10 bases identical to TRBD1. CDR1 and CDR2 from the germline V gene are SQVTM and ANQGSEA. V dropped 4 bases and J dropped 4; count of bases not matched to a gene: 9. CDR3 length: 15 amino acids. The CDR3 DNA is TGCAGCGTTGGAGGTGACAGGGGGCTAGGCTATGGCTACACCTTC. Its protein product is CSVGGDRGLGYGYTF.

The chain is built from TRBV14 and TRBJ1-1; maybe TRBD1 (6 bases). Germline V gene lookup returns CDR1 SGHDN and CDR2 FVKESK. Trimming left V 2 bases short and J 10 bases short, with 8 bases between. The CDR3 contains 11 residues. CDR3 coding DNA: TGTGCCAGCAGCCAAAGGGGGAGAGCTTTCTTT. It yields the protein CASSQRGRAFF.

The sample holds a few counts of this clonotype. The rearrangement links TRBV5-1 to TRBJ1-2; D is unresolved. V shed 3 bases and J shed 4 bases, with 10 bases lying between them. CDR1 and CDR2 (germline): SGHRS, YFSETQ. The CDR3 contains 13 residues. The CDR3 coding sequence is TGCGCCAGCAGCTCCACCGATACCTATGGCTACACCTTC. Translated, it gives CASSSTDTYGYTF.

This clonotype has more than one count but fewer than ten. This chain joins TRBV27 and TRBJ1-5, with no clear D. V shed 1 base and J shed 5 bases, with 12 bases lying between them. Per the germline V gene, CDR1 is MNHEY and CDR2 is SMNVEV (reference sequence). The CDR3 has 15 residues. The CDR3 loop is CASSLYGSGDQPQHF. The DNA for the CDR3 is TGTGCCAGCAGTTTATACGGCAGCGGGGATCAGCCCCAGCATTTT.

Comments on this clonotype: Since a much larger clone is just one base distant, this may be a read error. This chain links TRBV10-3 with TRBJ1-1; D ambiguous. CDR1 ENHRY and CDR2 SYGVKD come from the germline V gene. There are 13 residues in the CDR3. Trimming pared 3 bases from V and 1 base from J, leaving 6 bases between. CDR3 coding DNA: TGTGCCATCAGTGACGGAGGGAACACTGAAGCTTTCTTT. Translating it yields CAISDGGNTEAFF.

This chain joins TRBV30 and TRBJ1-2; D is possibly TRBD1 (6 bases). Trimming pared 0 bases from V and 10 bases from J, leaving 15 bases between. In germline, CDR1 is GTSNPN, CDR2 SVGIG (reference sequence). This CDR3 is 13 amino acids long. CDR3 nucleotide sequence: TGTGCCTGGAGTGTAAAGGGGGATGTTATCTACACCTTC. This encodes CAWSVKGDVIYTF.

This clonotype was observed a handful of times. The chain is built from TRBV5-1 and TRBJ2-5; D is possibly TRBD2 (5 bases). This CDR3 has 14 amino acids. Looked up from germline, CDR1 is SGHRS and CDR2 is YFSETQ. V was cut by 0 bases and J by 8 bases, with 14 bases left in between. The CDR3 DNA sequence: TGCGCCAGCAGCTTGGTTTTGGCGGAGGATACCCAGTACTTC. Translation gives CASSLVLAEDTQYF.

This clonotype has ten or more counts. The rearrangement joins TRBV4-3 to TRBJ2-3; TRBD2 matches at 7 bases. CDR1 and CDR2 (germline): LGHNA, YSLEER. Trimming took 0 bases from V and 2 from J; bases not matched to a gene: 5. This CDR3 is built from 16 residues. In nucleotides, the CDR3 is TGCGCCAGCAGCCAAGATGGAGCGGGGACCACAGATACGCAGTATTTT. This translates into CASSQDGAGTTDTQYF.

This clonotype has only a few counts. This chain uses TRBV28 with TRBJ2-3; D possibly corresponds to TRBD1 (6 bases). V gave up 5 bases and J gave up 4 bases, with 13 bases separating them. This CDR3 is built from 14 residues. Germline CDR1 is MDHEN and CDR2 is SYDVKM. CDR3 region: CASSVSGGPDTQYF. The CDR3, as DNA: TGTGCCAGCAGTGTTAGTGGGGGCCCAGATACGCAGTATTTT.

This clonotype appeared a few times. The chain employs TRBV10-3 and TRBJ2-5; 11 positions agree with TRBD2. The CDR3 is 16 amino acids. V shed 5 bases, J shed 1 base, and the junction held 6 bases outside the gene matches. Germline V lookup: CDR1 ENHRY, CDR2 SYGVKD. The CDR3 sequence is CAISSPSGGTQETQYF. As DNA, the CDR3 is TGTGCCATCAGTTCACCTAGCGGGGGGACCCAAGAGACCCAGTACTTC.

J is TRBJ2-3 and V is TRBV11-2, with a weak D call TRBD2 (6 bases). The CDR3 covers 17 residues. Trimming shortened V by 5 bases and J by 2 bases, and 20 bases separated the two germline ends. CDR1 is SGHAT, CDR2 FQNNGV, per germline. The CDR3 loop reads CASSPMIGLSYTDTQYF. CDR3 bases: TGTGCCAGCAGCCCAATGATAGGACTATCCTACACAGATACGCAGTATTTT.